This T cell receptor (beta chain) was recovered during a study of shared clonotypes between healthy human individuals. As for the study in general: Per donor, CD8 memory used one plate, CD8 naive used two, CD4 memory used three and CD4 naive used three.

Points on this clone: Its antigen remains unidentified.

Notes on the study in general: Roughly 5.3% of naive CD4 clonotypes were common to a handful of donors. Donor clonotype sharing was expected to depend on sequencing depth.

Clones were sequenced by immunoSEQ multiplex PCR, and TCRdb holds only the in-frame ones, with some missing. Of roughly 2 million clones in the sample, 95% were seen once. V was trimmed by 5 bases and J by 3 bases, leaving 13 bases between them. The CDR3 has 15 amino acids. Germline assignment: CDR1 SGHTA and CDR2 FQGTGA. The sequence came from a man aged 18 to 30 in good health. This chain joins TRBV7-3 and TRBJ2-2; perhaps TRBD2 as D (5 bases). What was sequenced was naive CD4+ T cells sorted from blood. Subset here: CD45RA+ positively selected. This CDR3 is CASSERGLDTGELFF. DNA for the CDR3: TGTGCCAGCAGCGAACGGGGTTTGGACACCGGGGAGCTGTTTTTT.